The clone carrying this T cell receptor (beta chain) was seen a handful of times. Its antigen is not known. This specimen belongs to a study of CD8+ T cells in alopecia areata. Whole-study context: Treated patients were scored for severity by percent of scalp affected.

The CDR3 has 11 amino acids. Germline loops: CDR1 SGHTA, CDR2 FQGNSA. Study-level results: In scalp and blood, many expanded lesional clones persisted during tofacitinib. Higher clonality was seen in lesional scalp than in normal scalp, especially in alopecia totalis/universalis.

Reverse transcribed after extraction, RNA yielded cDNA as the sequencing template. Only in-frame clones appear in the TCRdb table, and some are missing; sequencing was by immunoSEQ multiplex PCR. This table holds some 200,000 clones, 55% to 70% found once. As for treatment: oral pan-JAK inhibitor, 5-10 mg twice daily. Obtained from alopecia areata patients were lesional scalp punch biopsies along with peripheral blood. The TCR originated in a human donor with alopecia areata. The rearrangement links TRBV7-2 to TRBJ2-1; D unclear. This sample comprised CD4+ T cells sorted from blood, obtained at week 4, from a patient treated with tofacitinib. The CDR3 region is CASRLGYEQFF. The CDR3 DNA follows: TGTGCTTCACGCCTAGGCTATGAGCAGTTCTTC.